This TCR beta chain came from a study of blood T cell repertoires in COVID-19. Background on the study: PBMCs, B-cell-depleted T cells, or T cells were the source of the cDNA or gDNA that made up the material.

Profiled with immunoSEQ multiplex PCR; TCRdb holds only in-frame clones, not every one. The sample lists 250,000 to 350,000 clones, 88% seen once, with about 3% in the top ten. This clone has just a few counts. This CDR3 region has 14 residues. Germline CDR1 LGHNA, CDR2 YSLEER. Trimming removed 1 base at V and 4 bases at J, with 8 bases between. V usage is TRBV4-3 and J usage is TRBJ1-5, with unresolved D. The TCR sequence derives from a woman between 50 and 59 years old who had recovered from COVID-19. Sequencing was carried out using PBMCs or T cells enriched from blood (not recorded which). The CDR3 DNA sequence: TGCGCCAGCAGCCAAGGACACCAGAATCAGCCCCAGCATTTT. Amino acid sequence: CASSQGHQNQPQHF.